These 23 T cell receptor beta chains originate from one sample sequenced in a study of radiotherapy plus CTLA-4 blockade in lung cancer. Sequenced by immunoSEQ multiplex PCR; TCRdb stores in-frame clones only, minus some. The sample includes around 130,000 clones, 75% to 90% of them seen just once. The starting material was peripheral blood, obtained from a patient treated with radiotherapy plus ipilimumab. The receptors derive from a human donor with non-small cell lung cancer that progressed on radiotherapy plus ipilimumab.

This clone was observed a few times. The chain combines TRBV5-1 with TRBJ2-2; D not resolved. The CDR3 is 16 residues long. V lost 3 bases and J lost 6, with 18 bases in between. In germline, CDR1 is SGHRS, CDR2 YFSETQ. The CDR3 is CASSSKWFLSAGELFF. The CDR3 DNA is TGCGCCAGCAGCTCGAAATGGTTTCTGTCCGCCGGGGAGCTGTTTTTT.

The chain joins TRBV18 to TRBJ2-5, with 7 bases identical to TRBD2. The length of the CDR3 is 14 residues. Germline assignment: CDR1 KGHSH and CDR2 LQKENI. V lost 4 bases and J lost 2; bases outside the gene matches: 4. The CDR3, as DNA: TGTGCCAGCTCACTTCTAGCGGTACAAGAGACCCAGTACTTC. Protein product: CASSLLAVQETQYF.

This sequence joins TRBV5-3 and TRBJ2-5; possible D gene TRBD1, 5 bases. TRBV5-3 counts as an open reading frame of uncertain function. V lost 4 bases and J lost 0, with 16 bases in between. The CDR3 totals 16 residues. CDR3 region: CARSPPLSGYQETQYF. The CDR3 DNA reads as TGTGCCAGAAGCCCCCCCTTGTCAGGGTACCAAGAGACCCAGTACTTC.

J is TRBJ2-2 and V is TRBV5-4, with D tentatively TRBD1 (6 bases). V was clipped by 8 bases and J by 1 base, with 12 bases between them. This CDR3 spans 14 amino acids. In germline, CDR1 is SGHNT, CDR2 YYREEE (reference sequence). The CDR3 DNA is TGTGCCAGTCTACAAGGGGGGAACACCGGGGAGCTGTTTTTT. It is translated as CASLQGGNTGELFF.

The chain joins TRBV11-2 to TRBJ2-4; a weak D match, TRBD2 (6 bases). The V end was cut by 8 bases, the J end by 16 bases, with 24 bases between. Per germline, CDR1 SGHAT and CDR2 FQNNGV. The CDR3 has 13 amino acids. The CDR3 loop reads CASSQFPAREPYF. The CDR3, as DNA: TGTGCCAGCTCTCAGTTCCCGGCGCGGGAACCATACTTC. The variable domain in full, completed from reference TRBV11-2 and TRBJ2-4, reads EAGVAQSPRYKIIEKRQSVAFWCNPISGHATLYWYQQILGQGPKLLIQFQNNGVVDDSQLPKDRFSAERLKGVDSTLKIQPAKLEDSAVYLCASSQFPAREPYFGAGTRLSVL.

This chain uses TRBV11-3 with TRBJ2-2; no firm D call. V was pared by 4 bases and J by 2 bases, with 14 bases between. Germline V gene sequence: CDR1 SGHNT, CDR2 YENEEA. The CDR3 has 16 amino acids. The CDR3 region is CASSSRKAPNTGELFF. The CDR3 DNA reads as TGTGCCAGCAGCTCCCGGAAGGCACCAAACACCGGGGAGCTGTTTTTT.

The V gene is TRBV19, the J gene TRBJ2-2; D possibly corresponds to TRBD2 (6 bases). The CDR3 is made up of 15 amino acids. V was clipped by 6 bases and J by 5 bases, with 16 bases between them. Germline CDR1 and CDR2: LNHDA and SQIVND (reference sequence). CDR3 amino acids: CASSPGTLGTGELFF. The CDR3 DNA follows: TGTGCCAGTAGCCCCGGGACTCTGGGAACCGGGGAGCTGTTTTTT.

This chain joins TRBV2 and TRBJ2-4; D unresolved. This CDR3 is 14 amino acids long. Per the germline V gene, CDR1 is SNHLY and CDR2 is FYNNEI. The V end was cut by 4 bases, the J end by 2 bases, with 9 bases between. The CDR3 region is CASSVAGSKNIQYF. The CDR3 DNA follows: TGTGCCAGCAGTGTCGCAGGATCCAAAAACATTCAGTACTTC.

CDR3 in amino acids: CASSEARAGGVDTQYF. For the CDR3, the DNA is TGCGCCAGCAGTGAGGCTCGAGCGGGAGGGGTAGATACGCAGTATTTT. This chain connects TRBV10-1 to TRBJ2-3; 10 bases line up with TRBD2. The CDR3 contains 16 residues. Germline trimming cut 2 bases from V and 5 bases from J; bases unmatched to any gene: 7. In germline, CDR1 is WNHNN, CDR2 SYGVQD (reference sequence).

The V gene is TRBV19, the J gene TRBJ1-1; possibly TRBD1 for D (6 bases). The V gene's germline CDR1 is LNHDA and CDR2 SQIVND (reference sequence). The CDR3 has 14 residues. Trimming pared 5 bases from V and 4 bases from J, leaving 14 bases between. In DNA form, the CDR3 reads TGTGCCAGTAGTCCCCAGGGGTTCGGCACTGAAGCTTTCTTT. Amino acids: CASSPQGFGTEAFF.

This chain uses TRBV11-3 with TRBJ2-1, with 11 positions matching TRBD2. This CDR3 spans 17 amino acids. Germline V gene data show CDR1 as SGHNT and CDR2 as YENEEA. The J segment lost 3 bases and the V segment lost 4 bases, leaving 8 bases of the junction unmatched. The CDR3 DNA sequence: TGTGCCAGCAGCTCCCCGGGGGGACTAGCGGACTACAATGAGCAGTTCTTC. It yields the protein CASSSPGGLADYNEQFF.

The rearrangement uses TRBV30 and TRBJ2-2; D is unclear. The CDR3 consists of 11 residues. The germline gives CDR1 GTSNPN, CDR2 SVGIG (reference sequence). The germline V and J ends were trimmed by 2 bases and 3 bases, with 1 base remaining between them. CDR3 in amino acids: CAWSHTGELFF. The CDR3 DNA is TGTGCCTGGAGTCACACCGGGGAGCTGTTTTTT.

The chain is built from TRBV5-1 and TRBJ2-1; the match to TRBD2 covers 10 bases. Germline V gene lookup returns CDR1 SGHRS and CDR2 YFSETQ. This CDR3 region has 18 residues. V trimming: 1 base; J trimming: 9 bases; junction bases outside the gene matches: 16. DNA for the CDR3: TGCGCCAGCAGCTTGCGGGCTAGCGGGAGTTCAGTACTAGGTGAGCAGTTCTTC. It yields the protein CASSLRASGSSVLGEQFF.

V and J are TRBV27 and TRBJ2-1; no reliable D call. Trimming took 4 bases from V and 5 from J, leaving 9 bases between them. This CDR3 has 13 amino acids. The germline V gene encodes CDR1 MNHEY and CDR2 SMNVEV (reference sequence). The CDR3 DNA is TGTGCCAGCAGTTCCCGCGACGACAATGAGCAGTTCTTC. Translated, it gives CASSSRDDNEQFF.

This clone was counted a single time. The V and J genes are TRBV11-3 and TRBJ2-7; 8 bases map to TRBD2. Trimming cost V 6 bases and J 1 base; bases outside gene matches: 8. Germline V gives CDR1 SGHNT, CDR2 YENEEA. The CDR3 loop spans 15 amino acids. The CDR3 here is CASRRAGAGSYEQYF. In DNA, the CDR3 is TGTGCCAGCAGGCGAGCGGGAGCAGGGTCCTACGAGCAGTACTTC. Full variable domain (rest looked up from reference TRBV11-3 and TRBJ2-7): EAGVVQSPRYKIIEKKQPVAFWCNPISGHNTLYWYLQNLGQGPELLIRYENEEAVDDSQLPKDRFSAERLKGVDSTLKIQPAELGDSAVYLCASRRAGAGSYEQYFGPGTRLTVT.

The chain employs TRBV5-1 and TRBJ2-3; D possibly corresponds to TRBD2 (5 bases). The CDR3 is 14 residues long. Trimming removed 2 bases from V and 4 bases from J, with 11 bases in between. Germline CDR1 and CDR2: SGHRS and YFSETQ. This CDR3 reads CASSFEGSPDTQYF. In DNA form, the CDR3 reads TGCGCCAGCAGCTTCGAGGGATCCCCAGATACGCAGTATTTT.

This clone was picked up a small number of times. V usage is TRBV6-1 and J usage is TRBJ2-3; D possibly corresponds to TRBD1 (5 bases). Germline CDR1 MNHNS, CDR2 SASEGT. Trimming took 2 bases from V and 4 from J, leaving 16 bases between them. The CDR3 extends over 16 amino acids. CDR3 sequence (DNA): TGTGCCAGCAGTGAACAGGGAATAGGGTGGCCAGATACGCAGTATTTT. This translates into CASSEQGIGWPDTQYF.

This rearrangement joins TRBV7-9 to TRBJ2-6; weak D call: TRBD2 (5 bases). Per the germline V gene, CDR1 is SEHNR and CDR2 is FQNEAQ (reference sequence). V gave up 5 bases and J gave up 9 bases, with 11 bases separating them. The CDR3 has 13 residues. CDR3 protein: CASSRGQNNVLTF. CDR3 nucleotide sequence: TGTGCCAGCAGCCGAGGGCAGAACAACGTCCTGACTTTC.

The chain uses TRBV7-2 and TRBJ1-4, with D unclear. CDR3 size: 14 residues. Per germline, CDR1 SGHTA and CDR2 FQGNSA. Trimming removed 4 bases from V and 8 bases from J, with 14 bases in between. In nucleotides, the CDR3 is TGTGCCAGCAGCTCCCTATGGGGAACCGAAAAACTGTTTTTT. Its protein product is CASSSLWGTEKLFF.

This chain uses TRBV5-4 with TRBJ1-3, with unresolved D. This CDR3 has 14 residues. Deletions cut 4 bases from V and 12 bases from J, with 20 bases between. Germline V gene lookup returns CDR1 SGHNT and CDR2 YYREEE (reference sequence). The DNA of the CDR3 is TGTGCCAGCAGCCCTGCCCCGGCTAGTGGGGACATATATTTT. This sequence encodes CASSPAPASGDIYF.

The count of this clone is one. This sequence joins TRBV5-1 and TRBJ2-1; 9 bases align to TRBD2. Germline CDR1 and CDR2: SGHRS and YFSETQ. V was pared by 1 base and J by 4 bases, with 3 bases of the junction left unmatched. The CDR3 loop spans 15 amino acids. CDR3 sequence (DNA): TGCGCCAGCAGCTTGACGCTAGCGGGGTACAATGAGCAGTTCTTC. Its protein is CASSLTLAGYNEQFF.

The CDR3: CASSLVGLSNSQFF. The CDR3 DNA is TGCGCCAGCAGCTTGGTAGGGCTATCCAATAGTCAGTTCTTC. The chain combines TRBV5-1 with TRBJ2-1; D gene unclear. This CDR3 comprises 14 residues. In germline, CDR1 is SGHRS, CDR2 YFSETQ. Trimming removed 0 bases from V and 13 bases from J, with 17 bases in between.

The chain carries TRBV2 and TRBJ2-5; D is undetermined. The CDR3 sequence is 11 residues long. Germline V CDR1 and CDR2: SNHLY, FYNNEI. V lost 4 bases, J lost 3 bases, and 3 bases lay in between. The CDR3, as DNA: TGTGCCAGCAGTGGCAAAGAGACCCAGTACTTC. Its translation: CASSGKETQYF. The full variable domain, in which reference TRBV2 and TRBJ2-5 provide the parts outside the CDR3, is EPEVTQTPSHQVTQMGQEVILRCVPISNHLYFYWYRQILGQKVEFLVSFYNNEISEKSEIFDDQFSVERPDGSNFTLKIRSTKLEDSAMYFCASSGKETQYFGPGTRLLVL.